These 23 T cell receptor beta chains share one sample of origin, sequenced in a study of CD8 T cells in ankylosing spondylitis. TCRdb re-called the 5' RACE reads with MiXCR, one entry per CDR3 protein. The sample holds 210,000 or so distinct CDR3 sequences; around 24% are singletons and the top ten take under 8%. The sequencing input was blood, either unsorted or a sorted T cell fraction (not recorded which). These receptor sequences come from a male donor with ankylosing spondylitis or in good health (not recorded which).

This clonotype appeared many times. CDR3: CASSLRDRGLTSGTNNEQFF. Written as DNA, the CDR3 is TGTGCCAGCAGTTTAAGGGACAGGGGACTGACTAGCGGGACAAACAATGAGCAGTTCTTC. The chain employs TRBV12-3 or TRBV12-4 and TRBJ2-1; tentatively, D is TRBD2 (11 bases). V gave up 2 bases and J gave up 5 bases, with 28 bases separating them. The CDR3 is 20 amino acids.

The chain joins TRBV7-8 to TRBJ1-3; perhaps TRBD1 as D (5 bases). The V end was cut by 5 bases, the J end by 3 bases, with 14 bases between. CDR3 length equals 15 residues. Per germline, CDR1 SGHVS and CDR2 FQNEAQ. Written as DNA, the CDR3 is TGTGCCAGCAGCCTAAGTGGGACGGGTGGAAACACCATATATTTT. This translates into CASSLSGTGGNTIYF.

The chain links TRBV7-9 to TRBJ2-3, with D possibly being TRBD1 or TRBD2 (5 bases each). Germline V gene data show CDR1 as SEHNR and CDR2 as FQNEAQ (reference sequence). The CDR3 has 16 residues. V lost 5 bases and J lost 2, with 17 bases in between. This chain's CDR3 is CASSPGTAPVTDTQYF. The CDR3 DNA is TGTGCCAGCAGCCCGGGGACGGCCCCGGTCACAGATACGCAGTATTTT.

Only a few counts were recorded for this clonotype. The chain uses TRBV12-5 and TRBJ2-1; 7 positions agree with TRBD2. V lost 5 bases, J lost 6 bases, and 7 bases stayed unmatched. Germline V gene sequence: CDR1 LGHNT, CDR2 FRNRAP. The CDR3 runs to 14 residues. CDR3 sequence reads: CASGTEGGFNEQFF. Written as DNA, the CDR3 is TGTGCTAGTGGTACCGAGGGAGGGTTCAATGAGCAGTTCTTC.

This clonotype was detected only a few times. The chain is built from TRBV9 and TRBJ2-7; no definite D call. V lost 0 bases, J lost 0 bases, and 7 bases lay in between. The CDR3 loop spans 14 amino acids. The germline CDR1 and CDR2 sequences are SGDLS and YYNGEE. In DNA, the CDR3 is TGTGCCAGCAGCGTAGATCCGGCCTCCTACGAGCAGTACTTC. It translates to CASSVDPASYEQYF.

The CDR3 coding sequence is TGTGCCAGCAGCCGCGTTCAGGGCTCTGGAAACACCATATATTTT. It codes for CASSRVQGSGNTIYF. The chain recombines TRBV5-6 with TRBJ1-3, with a weak D call TRBD1 (5 bases). The V and J ends lost 4 bases and 0 bases respectively, with 11 bases between them. CDR1 SGHDT and CDR2 YYEEEE come from the germline V gene. The CDR3 is 15 amino acids.

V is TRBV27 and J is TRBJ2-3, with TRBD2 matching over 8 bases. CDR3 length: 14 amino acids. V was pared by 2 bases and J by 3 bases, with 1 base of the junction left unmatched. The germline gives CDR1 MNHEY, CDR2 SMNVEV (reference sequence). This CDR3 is CASSLGLATDTQYF. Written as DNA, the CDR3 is TGTGCCAGCAGTTTAGGACTAGCAACAGATACGCAGTATTTT.

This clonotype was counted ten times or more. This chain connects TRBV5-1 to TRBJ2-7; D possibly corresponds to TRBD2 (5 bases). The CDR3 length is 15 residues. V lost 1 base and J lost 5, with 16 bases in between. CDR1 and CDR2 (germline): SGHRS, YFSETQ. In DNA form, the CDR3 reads TGCGCCAGCAGCTTGTCGACACCCGGGCGGGACGAGCAGTACTTC. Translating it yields CASSLSTPGRDEQYF.

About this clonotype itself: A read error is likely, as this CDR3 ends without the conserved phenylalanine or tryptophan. In DNA, the CDR3 is TGTGCCAGCTCACCCTCATCTGGACTCGCAACCAATGAAAAACTGTTTTAT. Protein sequence: CASSPSSGLATNEKLFY. V gene TRBV18 combines with J gene TRBJ1-4; D unresolved. The V gene's germline CDR1 is KGHSH and CDR2 LQKENI. The CDR3 is 17 amino acids.

CDR3 protein: CASSLRARDQPQHF. CDR3 sequence (DNA): TGTGCCAGCAGTTTACGAGCCAGGGACCAGCCCCAGCATTTT. J is TRBJ1-5 and V is TRBV12-3 or TRBV12-4; a possible D gene is TRBD1 (5 bases). This CDR3 comprises 14 residues. V lost 2 bases and J lost 7, with 12 bases in between.

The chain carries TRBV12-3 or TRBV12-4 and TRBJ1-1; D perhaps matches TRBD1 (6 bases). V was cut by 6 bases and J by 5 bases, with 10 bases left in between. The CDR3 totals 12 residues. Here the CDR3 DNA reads TGTGCCAGCAGCTCCGACAGGACTGAAGCTTTCTTT. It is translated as CASSSDRTEAFF.

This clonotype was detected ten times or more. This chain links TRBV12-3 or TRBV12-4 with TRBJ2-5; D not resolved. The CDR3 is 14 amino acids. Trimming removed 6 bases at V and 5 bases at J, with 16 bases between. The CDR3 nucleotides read TGTGCCAGCAGCCGTATGCCACCCGGGGAGACCCAGTACTTC. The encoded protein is CASSRMPPGETQYF.

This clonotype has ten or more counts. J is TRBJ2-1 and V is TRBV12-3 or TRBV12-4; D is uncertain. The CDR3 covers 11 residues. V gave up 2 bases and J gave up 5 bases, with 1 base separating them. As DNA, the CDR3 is TGTGCCAGCAGTTTACACAATGAGCAGTTCTTC. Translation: CASSLHNEQFF.

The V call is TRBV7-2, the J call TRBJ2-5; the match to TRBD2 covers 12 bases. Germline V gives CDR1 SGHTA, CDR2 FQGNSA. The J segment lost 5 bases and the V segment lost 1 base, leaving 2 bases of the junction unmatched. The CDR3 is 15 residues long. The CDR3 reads CASSLVTSGSETQYF. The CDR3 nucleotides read TGTGCCAGCAGCTTAGTGACTAGCGGGAGCGAGACCCAGTACTTC. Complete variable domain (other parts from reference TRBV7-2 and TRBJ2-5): GAGVSQSPSNKVTEKGKDVELRCDPISGHTALYWYRQSLGQGLEFLIYFQGNSAPDKSGLPSDRFSAERTGGSVSTLTIQRTQQEDSAVYLCASSLVTSGSETQYFGPGTRLLVL.

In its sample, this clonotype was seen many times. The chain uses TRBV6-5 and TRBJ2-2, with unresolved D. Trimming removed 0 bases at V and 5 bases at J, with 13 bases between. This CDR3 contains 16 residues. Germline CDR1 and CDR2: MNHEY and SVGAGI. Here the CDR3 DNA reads TGTGCCAGCAGTTACTCGTCCAGTAGTGGAACCGGGGAGCTGTTTTTT. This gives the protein CASSYSSSSGTGELFF.

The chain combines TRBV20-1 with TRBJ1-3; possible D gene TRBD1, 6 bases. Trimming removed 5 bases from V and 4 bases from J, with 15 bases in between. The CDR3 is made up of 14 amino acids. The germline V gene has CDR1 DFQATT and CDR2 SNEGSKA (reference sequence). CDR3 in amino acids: CSARHTGRGNTIYF. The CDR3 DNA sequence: TGCAGTGCTCGACATACAGGGAGAGGAAACACCATATATTTT.

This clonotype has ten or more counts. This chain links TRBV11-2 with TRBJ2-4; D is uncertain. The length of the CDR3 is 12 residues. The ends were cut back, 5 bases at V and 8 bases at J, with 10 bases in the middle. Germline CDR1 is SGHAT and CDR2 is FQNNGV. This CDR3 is CASSPRYDIQYF. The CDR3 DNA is TGTGCCAGCAGCCCTCGTTACGACATTCAGTACTTC.

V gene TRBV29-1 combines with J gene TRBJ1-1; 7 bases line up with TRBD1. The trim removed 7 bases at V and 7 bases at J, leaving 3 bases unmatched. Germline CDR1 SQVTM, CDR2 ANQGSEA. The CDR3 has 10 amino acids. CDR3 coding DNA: TGCAGCGGCGGACAGGATGAAGCTTTCTTT. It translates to CSGGQDEAFF.

The CDR3 sequence: CATSQDGGEQYF. CDR3 in DNA: TGTGCCACCAGTCAGGACGGAGGGGAGCAGTACTTC. This rearrangement joins TRBV24-1 to TRBJ2-7; D possibly corresponds to TRBD2 (6 bases). V shed 6 bases and J shed 7 bases, with 12 bases lying between them. Germline CDR1 and CDR2: KGHDR and SFDVKD. This CDR3 spans 12 amino acids.

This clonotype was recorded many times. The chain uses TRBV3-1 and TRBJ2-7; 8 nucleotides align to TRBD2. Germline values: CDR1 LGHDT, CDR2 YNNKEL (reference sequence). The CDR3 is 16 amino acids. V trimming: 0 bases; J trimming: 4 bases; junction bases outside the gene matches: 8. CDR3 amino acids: CASSQDKRGRGYEQYF. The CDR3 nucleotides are TGTGCCAGCAGCCAAGATAAGCGGGGGCGCGGGTACGAGCAGTACTTC.

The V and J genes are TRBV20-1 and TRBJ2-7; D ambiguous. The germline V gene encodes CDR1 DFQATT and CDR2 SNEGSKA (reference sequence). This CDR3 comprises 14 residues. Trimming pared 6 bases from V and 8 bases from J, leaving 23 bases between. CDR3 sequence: CSAGRDVSKYKQYF. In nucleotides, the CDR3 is TGCAGTGCCGGCAGAGATGTATCCAAATACAAGCAGTACTTC.

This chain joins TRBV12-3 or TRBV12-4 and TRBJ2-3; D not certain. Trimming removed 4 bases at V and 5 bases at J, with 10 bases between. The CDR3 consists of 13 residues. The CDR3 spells CASSSLLRDTQYF. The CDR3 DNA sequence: TGTGCCAGCAGTTCTTTACTGAGAGATACGCAGTATTTT.

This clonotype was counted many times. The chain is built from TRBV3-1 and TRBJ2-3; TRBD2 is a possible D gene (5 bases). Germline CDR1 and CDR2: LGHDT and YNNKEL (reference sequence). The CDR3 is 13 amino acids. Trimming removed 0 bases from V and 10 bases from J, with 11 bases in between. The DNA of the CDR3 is TGTGCCAGCAGCCAAGACCGGCTAGCTTCGCAGTATTTT. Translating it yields CASSQDRLASQYF.